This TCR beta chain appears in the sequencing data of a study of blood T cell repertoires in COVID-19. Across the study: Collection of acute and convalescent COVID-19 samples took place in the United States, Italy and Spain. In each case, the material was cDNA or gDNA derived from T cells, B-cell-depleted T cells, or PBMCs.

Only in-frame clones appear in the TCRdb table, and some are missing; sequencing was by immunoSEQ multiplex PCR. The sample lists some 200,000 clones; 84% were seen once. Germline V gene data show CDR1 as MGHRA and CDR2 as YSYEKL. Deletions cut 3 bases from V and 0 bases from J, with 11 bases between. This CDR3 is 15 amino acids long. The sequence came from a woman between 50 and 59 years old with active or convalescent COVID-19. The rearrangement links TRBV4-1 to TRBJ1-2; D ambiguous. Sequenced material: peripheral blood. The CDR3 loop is CASSQPGRANYGYTF. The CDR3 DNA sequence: TGCGCCAGCAGCCAGCCCGGTAGAGCTAACTATGGCTACACCTTC.